This section outlines one T cell receptor (gamma chain) sequence together with its context. Its target is not known. The data are from a study of intestinal T cells in coeliac disease. Across the study: Mean age was 16.0 for coeliac patients versus 50 to 70 for controls.

Genomic DNA came from ten approximately 4.9-µm formalin-fixed paraffin-embedded scrolls per case. CDR1 and CDR2 from the germline V gene are VTNTFY and YDVSTARD (reference sequence). The V segment lost 6 bases and the J segment 3 bases; nucleotides outside the gene matches: 4. This CDR3 contains 13 residues. Study conclusions and caveats: TRG-based classification had a reported leave-one-out accuracy of over 80%. Using TRD kmers, classification was 22 of 22 correct; leave-one-out accuracy reportedly approximately 93%. Some TCR sequences were likely missing due to degraded FFPE-derived DNA.

Using approximately 220 ng of biopsy DNA, TRG was amplified with LymphoTrack primers. TCRdb re-called clones from the multiplex PCR reads using CATT. The sample holds 720 or so gamma-chain clones, 50% to 65% seen once. The receptor was isolated from a human donor who served as a control with a normal duodenal biopsy, not a healthy volunteer. The sequencing input was a duodenal biopsy. The chain links TRGV3 to TRGJP1. CDR3 nucleotides: TGTGCCACCTGGATGTCCACTGGTTGGTTCAAGATATTT. It encodes CATWMSTGWFKIF.